This TCR beta chain was observed in a study of T cells in Graves' hyperthyroidism and ophthalmopathy. General study results and limits: Blood shared most expanded thyroid clonotypes above 0.001.

There were TCR beta CDR3 regions amplified from RNA transcripts. A first-round RT-PCR of the TCR CDR3 used the HTBI primer set. TCRdb fed the multiplex PCR reads into MiXCR, producing one record per CDR3 protein. The sample consists of 450,000 to 550,000 distinct CDR3 sequences, about 24% of them appearing once. Clinical symptoms, serum thyroxine and TRAb, thyroid ultrasound and orbital computed tomography were used for the diagnoses. About this clonotype itself: Its antigen is currently unknown.

Germline lookup yields CDR1 MNHEY and CDR2 SVGAGI. V lost 0 bases to trimming and J lost 4 bases; unmatched junction nucleotides: 3. The CDR3 extends over 16 amino acids. J is TRBJ2-5 and V is TRBV6-5, with 12 bases aligning to TRBD2. The sequence derives from a woman younger than 45 with Graves' ophthalmopathy. The sequenced material came from blood. Written as DNA, the CDR3 is TGTGCCAGCAGTTACTCGACTAGCGGGAGAGGAGAGACCCAGTACTTC. Its translation: CASSYSTSGRGETQYF.